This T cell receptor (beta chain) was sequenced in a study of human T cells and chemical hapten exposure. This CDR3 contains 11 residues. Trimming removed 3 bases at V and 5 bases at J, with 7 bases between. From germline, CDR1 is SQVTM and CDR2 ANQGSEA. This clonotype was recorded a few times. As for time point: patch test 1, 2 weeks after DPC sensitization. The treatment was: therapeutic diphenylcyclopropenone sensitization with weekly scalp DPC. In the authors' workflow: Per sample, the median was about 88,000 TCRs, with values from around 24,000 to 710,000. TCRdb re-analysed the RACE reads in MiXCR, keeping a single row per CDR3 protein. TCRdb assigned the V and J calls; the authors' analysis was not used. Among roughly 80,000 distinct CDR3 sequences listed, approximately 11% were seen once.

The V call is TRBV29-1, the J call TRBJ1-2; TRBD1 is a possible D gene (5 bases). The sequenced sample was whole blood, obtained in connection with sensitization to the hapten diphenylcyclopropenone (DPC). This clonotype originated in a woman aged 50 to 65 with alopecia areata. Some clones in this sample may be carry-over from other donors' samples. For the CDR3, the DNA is TGCAGCGTTGAGGGGGGTTATGGCTACACCTTC. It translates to CSVEGGYGYTF.